This T cell receptor (beta chain) is from a study of blood T cell repertoires in COVID-19. Whole-study context: Sources were T cells, B-cell-depleted T cells, or PBMCs; the material itself was cDNA or gDNA.

The V segment lost 6 bases and the J segment 3 bases; nucleotides outside the gene matches: 5. There are 14 residues in the CDR3. The germline V gene has CDR1 MDHEN and CDR2 SYDVKM. The protocol was immunoSEQ multiplex PCR, while the TCRdb copy is restricted to in-frame clones and leaves out a portion. The table lists approximately 230,000 clones, about 86% of them singletons. This clone was seen once. The rearrangement joins TRBV28 to TRBJ2-4, with 7 bases identical to TRBD2. Sequenced material: PBMCs or T cells enriched from blood (not recorded which). The sequence derives from a woman in her 50s with acute COVID-19. CDR3 sequence (DNA): TGTGCCAGCAGCCCGGGGACTAACAAAAACATTCAGTACTTC. Protein sequence: CASSPGTNKNIQYF.